The 22 T cell receptor beta chains reported below all come from one sample, sequenced in a study of T cells in localized non-small cell lung cancer (dated by TCRdb to about 2020). Library preparation used the immunoSEQ multiplex PCR assay. The clones in this table, taken by TCRdb from immuneACCESS, are in-frame only. Not every clone is retained; where verified, under half of the shortfall comes from an unresolved V gene, and the cause of the rest is unknown. Across this sample there are roughly 2,200 clones, with approximately 23% seen only once. The ten most abundant clones make up around 8% of the sample. The sample in question was lung tumor tissue, obtained before any cancer treatment. Receptors were obtained from a man aged 35 to 69 with stage III lung adenocarcinoma.

The chain links TRBV2 to TRBJ1-1; D gene ambiguous. The CDR3 is made up of 14 amino acids. Germline V gene sequence: CDR1 SNHLY, CDR2 FYNNEI. Trimming removed 4 bases from V and 2 bases from J, with 11 bases in between. CDR3 DNA: TGTGCCAGCAGTGCCTGGACGGCTAACACTGAAGCTTTCTTT. Its translation: CASSAWTANTEAFF.

This clone has more than one count but fewer than ten. The rearrangement joins TRBV14 to TRBJ2-1; D is unclear. Trimming pared 0 bases from V and 8 bases from J, leaving 11 bases between. Per the germline V gene, CDR1 is SGHDN and CDR2 is FVKESK. The CDR3 has 14 residues. In nucleotides, the CDR3 is TGTGCCAGCAGCCAAGAGGTGGGCAGGTATGAGCAGTTCTTC. The encoded protein is CASSQEVGRYEQFF. Drawing the rest from reference TRBV14 and TRBJ2-1, the complete variable domain is EAGVTQFPSHSVIEKGQTVTLRCDPISGHDNLYWYRRVMGKEIKFLLHFVKESKQDESGMPNNRFLAERTGGTYSTLKVQPAELEDSGVYFCASSQEVGRYEQFFGPGTRLTVL.

The V and J genes are TRBV7-5 and TRBJ2-7; no DNA check was done on the table's D call, TRBD2. TRBV7-5 is a recognized pseudogene. The CDR3 has 14 residues. In DNA, the CDR3 is TGTGCCAGCAGCTTGGAGCAGAGCTCCTACGAGCAGTACTTC. It is translated as CASSLEQSSYEQYF.

The chain links TRBV9 to TRBJ2-2; TRBD2 might be the D (5 bases). Germline lookup yields CDR1 SGDLS and CDR2 YYNGEE. The V end lost 0 bases, the J end lost 3 bases, and 6 bases lay between the germline ends. This CDR3 spans 14 amino acids. The CDR3 here is CASSVERDTGELFF. The CDR3 DNA sequence: TGTGCCAGCAGCGTAGAGAGGGACACCGGGGAGCTGTTTTTT.

This clone was seen more than once but under ten times. The rearrangement links TRBV11-3 to TRBJ1-6, with a weak D call TRBD1 (5 bases). V was trimmed by 5 bases and J by 10 bases, leaving 18 bases between them. The germline gives CDR1 SGHNT, CDR2 YENEEA. CDR3 length equals 15 residues. The CDR3 nucleotides are TGTGCCAGCAGCCGGGCACGGGGACTTCGGTCACCCCTCCACTTT. This translates into CASSRARGLRSPLHF.

In its sample, this clone is medium-sized. CDR3 sequence reads: CASSTRGQGFGTGELFF. CDR3 sequence (DNA): TGTGCCAGCAGCACCCGGGGACAGGGGTTTGGGACCGGGGAGCTGTTTTTT. The V gene is TRBV11-3, the J gene TRBJ2-2, with TRBD1 identical over 10 bases. The CDR3 consists of 17 residues. Germline CDR1 SGHNT, CDR2 YENEEA. V lost 5 bases and J lost 5; bases outside the gene matches: 11.

This clone was detected only a few times. The chain is built from TRBV6-8 and TRBJ1-2; 12 bases are shared with TRBD1. V was pared by 6 bases and J by 7 bases, with 6 bases of the junction left unmatched. Per the germline V gene, CDR1 is MNHGY and CDR2 is SAAAGT. This CDR3 has 14 residues. The CDR3 bases are TGTGCCAGCAGCCTCGGGGACAGGGGGCTTGGCTACACCTTC. This sequence encodes CASSLGDRGLGYTF.

The chain carries TRBV6-8 and TRBJ1-4; 12 bases match TRBD1. Germline-derived CDR1 and CDR2 are MNHGY and SAAAGT. The CDR3 runs to 14 residues. V lost 4 bases, J lost 7 bases, and 1 base stayed unmatched. In DNA, the CDR3 is TGTGCCAGCAGTTGGGACAGGGGGCTTGAAAAACTGTTTTTT. This codes for CASSWDRGLEKLFF.

V usage is TRBV5-1 and J usage is TRBJ1-1, with 7 positions matching TRBD1. Germline-derived CDR1 and CDR2 are SGHRS and YFSETQ. After removal of 4 bases from V and 4 bases from J, the junction contained 7 bases not matched to a gene. The CDR3 contains 14 residues. Here the CDR3 reads CASSLVGGGTEAFF. CDR3 DNA: TGCGCCAGCAGCCTGGTAGGGGGCGGCACTGAAGCTTTCTTT.

This clone was found a few times. The V and J genes are TRBV11-3 and TRBJ2-2; tentative D call: TRBD2 (6 bases). The germline CDR1 and CDR2 sequences are SGHNT and YENEEA. CDR3 length: 17 amino acids. Trimming stripped 5 bases from V and 5 bases from J, with 21 bases between. The CDR3 reads CASSQGPERGRTGELFF. The CDR3 DNA follows: TGTGCCAGCAGCCAGGGTCCTGAACGGGGGAGGACCGGGGAGCTGTTTTTT.

The chain has TRBV11-3 and TRBJ2-7; 8 bases align to TRBD2. Per germline, CDR1 SGHNT and CDR2 YENEEA. This CDR3 spans 16 amino acids. Trimming at V came to 5 bases and at J to 0 bases, leaving 9 bases not matched to a gene. For the CDR3, the DNA is TGTGCCAGCAGCGCTAGACCCGGGACTAGCTCCTACGAGCAGTACTTC. As protein: CASSARPGTSSYEQYF.

In its sample, this clone ranks as large. This chain connects TRBV11-3 to TRBJ2-1; no firm D call. V lost 5 bases and J 2 bases, leaving 25 bases between the germline ends. The CDR3 runs 19 residues. Germline V CDR1 and CDR2: SGHNT, YENEEA. CDR3 bases: TGTGCCAGCAGCGCTCCACGAGTGGCCGATTACCCTACCTACAATGAGCAGTTCTTC. Residues: CASSAPRVADYPTYNEQFF. The complete variable domain, with remaining parts taken from reference TRBV11-3 and TRBJ2-1, reads EAGVVQSPRYKIIEKKQPVAFWCNPISGHNTLYWYLQNLGQGPELLIRYENEEAVDDSQLPKDRFSAERLKGVDSTLKIQPAELGDSAVYLCASSAPRVADYPTYNEQFFGPGTRLTVL.

This clone showed up just a few times. The chain couples TRBV11-3 to TRBJ2-1; the match to TRBD2 covers 14 bases. The length of the CDR3 is 19 residues. J was trimmed by 4 bases and V by 5 bases; bases with no gene match: 13. Germline loops: CDR1 SGHNT, CDR2 YENEEA. In nucleotides, the CDR3 is TGTGCCAGCAGCCCATTTCGGACTAGCGGGAGGAGTAAGTACAATGAGCAGTTCTTC. It is translated as CASSPFRTSGRSKYNEQFF. Full variable domain (remainder filled in from reference TRBV11-3 and TRBJ2-1): EAGVVQSPRYKIIEKKQPVAFWCNPISGHNTLYWYLQNLGQGPELLIRYENEEAVDDSQLPKDRFSAERLKGVDSTLKIQPAELGDSAVYLCASSPFRTSGRSKYNEQFFGPGTRLTVL.

J is TRBJ2-7 and V is TRBV11-3; D not certain. This CDR3 is built from 15 residues. V shed 3 bases and J shed 6 bases, with 18 bases lying between them. Germline CDR1 reads SGHNT; CDR2 reads YENEEA. CDR3 sequence: CASSLVMGWAVEQYF. The CDR3, as DNA: TGTGCCAGCAGCTTGGTTATGGGTTGGGCAGTCGAGCAGTACTTC.

This clone occurred a few times. The J gene is TRBJ2-7, the V gene TRBV11-3, with D maybe TRBD2 (6 bases). Looked up from germline, CDR1 is SGHNT and CDR2 is YENEEA. This CDR3 comprises 15 residues. Trimming pared 5 bases from V and 2 bases from J, leaving 16 bases between. CDR3 amino acids: CASSLSAGSTYEQYF. The CDR3 DNA follows: TGTGCCAGCAGCCTCTCAGCGGGCTCTACCTACGAGCAGTACTTC.

This clone is medium-sized. V usage is TRBV11-3 and J usage is TRBJ2-6; a weak D match, TRBD1 (5 bases). V was shortened by 4 bases and J by 1 base, with 8 bases between the two germline ends. Germline V lookup: CDR1 SGHNT, CDR2 YENEEA. The CDR3 has 15 amino acids. CDR3 loop: CASSSQVSGANVLTF. DNA of the CDR3: TGTGCCAGCAGCTCACAGGTTTCTGGGGCCAACGTCCTGACTTTC.

This clone is judged medium-sized (0.01 to 0.1%). CDR3 in DNA: TGTGCCAGCATCCCTCCTGGGGGGGGTACAGAAGATTTTAGCAATCAGCCCCAGCATTTT. Translation: CASIPPGGGTEDFSNQPQHF. The chain joins TRBV9 to TRBJ1-5; D might be TRBD1 (5 bases). The germline V gene has CDR1 SGDLS and CDR2 YYNGEE. The CDR3 extends over 20 amino acids. The ends were cut back, 6 bases at V and 0 bases at J, with 28 bases in the middle.

This clone occurred a few times. This rearrangement joins TRBV6-8 to TRBJ2-3; 9 positions agree with TRBD2. This CDR3 comprises 17 residues. CDR1 and CDR2 from the germline V gene are MNHGY and SAAAGT. The junction had 11 bases not matched to a gene; V was cut back by 2 bases and J by 5 bases. The CDR3 DNA follows: TGTGCCAGCAGTTACCTTGGTAGCGGGAGTGGGAAAGATACGCAGTATTTT. It codes for CASSYLGSGSGKDTQYF.

This chain connects TRBV19 to TRBJ1-5; D ambiguous. This CDR3 is 15 amino acids long. The germline V and J ends were trimmed by 6 bases and 0 bases, with 12 bases remaining between them. CDR1 and CDR2 (germline): LNHDA, SQIVND (reference sequence). The CDR3 spells CASSPPAYSNQPQHF. CDR3 coding DNA: TGTGCCAGTAGCCCCCCAGCCTATAGCAATCAGCCCCAGCATTTT.

The chain recombines TRBV19 with TRBJ2-3, with no clear D. Trimming pared 5 bases from V and 6 bases from J, leaving 9 bases between. Germline V gene data show CDR1 as LNHDA and CDR2 as SQIVND (reference sequence). The CDR3 totals 12 residues. CDR3 protein: CASSWRPDTQYF. Written as DNA, the CDR3 is TGTGCCAGTAGTTGGAGACCGGATACGCAGTATTTT.

This clone is classed as large. This chain links TRBV19 with TRBJ2-3; D may be TRBD2 (6 bases). Germline CDR1 LNHDA, CDR2 SQIVND (reference sequence). The CDR3 is made up of 14 amino acids. The germline V and J ends were trimmed by 0 bases and 9 bases, with 13 bases remaining between them. CDR3 DNA sequence: TGTGCCAGTAGTATAGATGACGGGGGAAGGACGCAGTATTTT. As protein: CASSIDDGGRTQYF.

By its share, this clone is medium-sized (0.01 to 0.1%). A junction boundary mismatches the germline segment, possibly from a read error. This chain uses TRBV11-3 with TRBJ2-5; 8 bases line up with TRBD1. The CDR3 totals 14 residues. CDR1 and CDR2 (germline): SGHNT, YENEEA. The CDR3: CASSLTTGAETQYF. In nucleotides, the CDR3 is TGTGCTAGCAGCCTAACGACAGGGGCAGAGACCCAGTACTTC.